A single sample is the source of the 3 T cell receptor beta chains below, sequenced in a study of T cell responses to AZD1222 COVID-19 vaccine. Clones were read by immunoSEQ multiplex PCR, and TCRdb kept only the in-frame ones, dropping some. Here the sample spans 100,000 to 150,000 clones, about 93% being singletons. Sequenced here: peripheral blood, sampled on day 0 of AZD1222 vaccination. The source of these receptors is an adult in good health.

About this clone: Relative to the germline gene, one junction end is altered; a read error may explain this. This sequence joins TRBV9 and TRBJ2-7; the D gene is possibly TRBD1 (6 bases). The CDR3 is made up of 15 amino acids. Germline-derived CDR1 and CDR2 are SGDLS and YYNGEE. The CDR3 is CVSSVEGSDSYEQYF. In DNA form, the CDR3 reads TGTGTCAGCAGCGTAGAAGGTTCGGACAGCTACGAGCAGTACTTC.

The chain couples TRBV9 to TRBJ2-2; 7 nucleotides line up with TRBD2. The germline V gene has CDR1 SGDLS and CDR2 YYNGEE. V was clipped by 6 bases and J by 1 base; unmatched bases: 3. The CDR3 contains 14 residues. The CDR3 DNA sequence: TGTGCCAGCAAGTCGGGAGGGAACACCGGGGAGCTGTTTTTT. Translating gives CASKSGGNTGELFF.

This sequence joins TRBV5-4 and TRBJ2-2; D gene ambiguous. Trimming removed 0 bases at V and 8 bases at J, with 5 bases between. Germline V lookup: CDR1 SGHNT, CDR2 YYREEE (reference sequence). The CDR3 has 12 residues. The CDR3 nucleotides are TGTGCCAGCAGCTTGGCTCTGGGGGAGCTGTTTTTT. Its translation is CASSLALGELFF.